Following are 5 T cell receptor beta chains from one sample sequenced in a study of CD8 T cells in ankylosing spondylitis. Study results and limitations: Ankylosing spondylitis blood appeared to carry a characteristic TCR beta motif of fewer than 10 highly homologous variants.

No antigen is known for these receptors. TCRdb recomputed calls from the 5' RACE reads with MiXCR, one row per CDR3 protein. The sample includes around 130,000 distinct CDR3 sequences, roughly 17% of them seen just once. Sequencing was performed on blood, either unsorted or a sorted T cell fraction (not recorded which). These receptors originate from a male donor with ankylosing spondylitis.

CDR3 DNA: TGCAGCGTTGAATTTTGGGACAGGGGATCCGGGGCCAACGTCCTGACTTTC. Amino acids: CSVEFWDRGSGANVLTF. V gene TRBV29-1 combines with J gene TRBJ2-6, with 10 bases aligning to TRBD1. The CDR3 sequence is 17 residues long. The V gene's germline CDR1 is SQVTM and CDR2 ANQGSEA. Unmatched junction bases numbered 8, after V lost 2 bases and J lost 4 bases.

The chain uses TRBV20-1 and TRBJ2-7, with 7 bases aligning to TRBD1. V trimming: 1 base; J trimming: 2 bases; junction bases outside the gene matches: 2. CDR3 length: 13 residues. The germline V gene encodes CDR1 DFQATT and CDR2 SNEGSKA (reference sequence). This CDR3 reads CSARGQGPYEQYF. The CDR3 nucleotides read TGCAGTGCTAGAGGACAGGGACCCTACGAGCAGTACTTC.

A few counts support this clonotype. The rearrangement links TRBV29-1 to TRBJ1-1; unclear D gene. V was pared by 7 bases and J by 8 bases, with 8 bases between. Germline assignment: CDR1 SQVTM and CDR2 ANQGSEA. There are 9 residues in the CDR3. This chain's CDR3 is CSAGYEAFF. The CDR3 DNA sequence: TGCAGCGCGGGGTACGAAGCTTTCTTT.

This clonotype was observed a few times. The chain carries TRBV7-9 and TRBJ2-7, with D tentatively TRBD2 (6 bases). The CDR3 has 17 amino acids. Germline assignment: CDR1 SEHNR and CDR2 FQNEAQ (reference sequence). Between the trimmed V and J ends, which lost 5 bases and 6 bases, there was a span of 26 bases. CDR3 coding DNA: TGTGCCAGCAGCCCAGCTCAGGCAGACCCAGGAGGGGTCGAGCAGTACTTC. Its translation: CASSPAQADPGGVEQYF.

The genes are TRBV2 and TRBJ1-5; a weak D match, TRBD1 (5 bases). CDR1 is SNHLY and CDR2 is FYNNEI in the germline V gene. This CDR3 is built from 17 residues. The V end lost 8 bases, the J end lost 3 bases, and 23 bases lay between the germline ends. CDR3 in amino acids: CASPQTPFDSDNQPQHF. The CDR3 nucleotides read TGTGCCAGCCCCCAAACCCCTTTTGACAGCGACAATCAGCCCCAGCATTTT.